The 14 T cell receptor beta chains in this list originate from one sample, sequenced in a study of blood T cell repertoires in COVID-19. The assay was immunoSEQ multiplex PCR, and TCRdb's table has in-frame clones only and misses some. Among some 390,000 clones listed, 80% to 90% were seen once. The specimen sequenced was PBMCs or T cells enriched from blood (not recorded which). The receptors come from a man aged 25-45 years who had recovered from COVID-19.

The CDR3 spells CASSSPSGSFEQFF. For the CDR3, the DNA is TGTGCCAGCAGTTCTCCTAGCGGGAGTTTCGAGCAGTTCTTC. The J gene is TRBJ2-1, the V gene TRBV27; 10 bases map to TRBD2. The CDR3 is 14 residues long. Germline CDR1 reads MNHEY; CDR2 reads SMNVEV (reference sequence). The ends lost 4 bases at V and 10 bases at J; junction bases unmatched: 7.

This rearrangement joins TRBV4-1 to TRBJ2-1; D is perhaps TRBD2 (5 bases). This CDR3 has 16 residues. Per the germline V gene, CDR1 is MGHRA and CDR2 is YSYEKL. Trimming took 1 base from V and 7 from J, leaving 17 bases between them. The CDR3 DNA is TGCGCCAGCAGCCAAGCAAGCCTAGCCCTGTGGAATGAGCAGTTCTTC. This sequence encodes CASSQASLALWNEQFF.

V usage is TRBV5-1 and J usage is TRBJ2-2; D might be TRBD1 (6 bases). V was cut by 5 bases and J by 5 bases, with 13 bases left in between. This CDR3 is built from 14 residues. Germline loops: CDR1 SGHRS, CDR2 YFSETQ. DNA of the CDR3: TGCGCCAGCAGAAGGGACACCACAACCGGGGAGCTGTTTTTT. Translated, it gives CASRRDTTTGELFF.

V and J are TRBV18 and TRBJ1-5; D remains ambiguous. V gave up 4 bases and J gave up 0 bases, with 7 bases separating them. The germline CDR1 and CDR2 sequences are KGHSH and LQKENI. This CDR3 has 14 amino acids. The CDR3: CASSRGDSNQPQHF. The CDR3 DNA reads TGTGCCAGCTCACGCGGAGATAGCAATCAGCCCCAGCATTTT. The variable domain in full, with the rest retrieved from reference TRBV18 and TRBJ1-5, is NAGVMQNPRHLVRRRGQEARLRCSPMKGHSHVYWYRQLPEEGLKFMVYLQKENIIDESGMPKERFSAEFPKEGPSILRIQQVVRGDSAAYFCASSRGDSNQPQHFGDGTRLSIL.

The gene calls are TRBV24-1 and TRBJ2-7; D perhaps matches TRBD1 (5 bases). This CDR3 comprises 15 residues. Germline-derived CDR1 and CDR2 are KGHDR and SFDVKD. V was trimmed by 4 bases and J by 2 bases, leaving 14 bases between them. The CDR3 spells CATSDSRTRTYEQYF. The CDR3 nucleotides are TGTGCCACCAGTGACTCGAGGACAAGAACCTACGAGCAGTACTTC.

V usage is TRBV23-1 and J usage is TRBJ1-1; 7 nucleotides align to TRBD1. TRBV23-1 is reported as an ORF; its role is uncertain. V lost 0 bases and J lost 0; bases outside the gene matches: 4. This CDR3 spans 16 amino acids. The CDR3 region has the DNA TGCGCCAGCAGTCAATCGCGGGGACAGATGAACACTGAAGCTTTCTTT. Its translation is CASSQSRGQMNTEAFF.

The rearrangement joins TRBV27 to TRBJ2-4; 7 nucleotides align to TRBD1. Germline assignment: CDR1 MNHEY and CDR2 SMNVEV (reference sequence). The V gene end was trimmed by 5 bases and the J gene end by 9 bases; junction bases not matched to a gene: 7. CDR3 length: 13 amino acids. The CDR3 reads CASSLRTGTIQYF. CDR3 in DNA: TGTGCCAGCAGTCTACGGACAGGAACCATTCAGTACTTC.

The CDR3 region is CASSPWDRAAVNYGYTF. The CDR3 nucleotides are TGTGCCAGCAGCCCGTGGGACAGGGCGGCGGTTAACTATGGCTACACCTTC. This chain links TRBV7-2 with TRBJ1-2; 9 bases match TRBD1. In germline, CDR1 is SGHTA, CDR2 FQGNSA. CDR3 length: 17 residues. V shed 5 bases, J shed 1 base, and the junction held 11 bases outside the gene matches.

V and J are TRBV29-1 and TRBJ2-7; a weak D match, TRBD2 (5 bases). Germline loops: CDR1 SQVTM, CDR2 ANQGSEA. CDR3 length equals 11 residues. Deletions cut 7 bases from V and 4 bases from J, with 11 bases between. CDR3 residues: CSAGNLYEQYF. Written as DNA, the CDR3 is TGCAGCGCCGGGAACCTTTACGAGCAGTACTTC.

The chain recombines TRBV25-1 with TRBJ2-1; 12 positions agree with TRBD2. J gave up 8 bases and V 5 bases, and 10 bases lay outside the gene matches. The CDR3 loop spans 16 amino acids. CDR1 is MGHDK and CDR2 is SYGVNS in the germline V gene. CDR3 amino acids: CASSTRLAGDVHEQFF. The CDR3 DNA sequence: TGTGCCAGCAGTACACGACTAGCGGGAGATGTTCATGAGCAGTTCTTC.

This clone appeared once. V usage is TRBV28 and J usage is TRBJ1-4, with D perhaps matching TRBD1 (5 bases). The germline V gene has CDR1 MDHEN and CDR2 SYDVKM. Trimming left V 4 bases short and J 0 bases short, with 18 bases between. The CDR3 totals 18 residues. CDR3 region: CASSSRQTLTATNEKLFF. CDR3 coding DNA: TGTGCCAGCAGTTCCCGACAGACGTTAACGGCAACTAATGAAAAACTGTTTTTT.

The gene calls are TRBV30 and TRBJ1-5; 7 nucleotides align to TRBD1. Unmatched junction bases numbered 7, after V lost 2 bases and J lost 6 bases. This CDR3 has 14 amino acids. Germline V gene data show CDR1 as GTSNPN and CDR2 as SVGIG (reference sequence). CDR3 sequence (DNA): TGTGCCTGGAGTCGGGACAGTATCGGTCAGCCCCAGCATTTT. Translating it yields CAWSRDSIGQPQHF.

The CDR3 loop is CASSQDGRGLNTEAFF. The CDR3 nucleotides read TGTGCCAGCAGCCAAGATGGTCGAGGGTTGAACACTGAAGCTTTCTTT. This chain links TRBV3-1 (or the pseudogene TRBV3-2) with TRBJ1-1; D gene ambiguous. V lost 0 bases to trimming and J lost 0 bases, with 11 bases between them. Germline V gene lookup returns CDR1 LGHDT and CDR2 YNNKEL (reference sequence). The CDR3 length is 16 residues.

A remark on this clone: At one of its ends the junction is not consistent with the germline gene, which may arise from a read error. The rearrangement joins TRBV19 to TRBJ1-1; possible D gene TRBD1, 5 bases. CDR1 is LNHDA and CDR2 is SQIVND in the germline V gene (reference sequence). The CDR3 spans 15 residues. CDR3 in DNA: TGTGCCAGTAGTATGGAGAACGGGGGGAACGCTGAAGCTTTCTTT. It encodes CASSMENGGNAEAFF.